A selection of T cell receptor beta chains follows, all from one sample in a study of beta chain features in type 1 diabetes. Produced via immunoSEQ multiplex PCR; TCRdb's table is partial and in-frame only. The profile shows 300,000 to 350,000 clones, 7% to 9% of them singletons. Sequenced: central memory CD4+ T cells from blood. Every receptor here comes from a woman under 30 in good health. CDR3s leave out the opening cysteine and the closing phenylalanine or tryptophan. The order of the fields is V gene, CDR3 protein.

TRBV18,ASSRGTGDNYGYT
TRBV6-5,ASSSVRVGNTEAF
TRBV9,ASSQGMGRQPQH
TRBV7-9,ASSFSTGGDEQY
TRBV9,ASSVDITSGNTIY
TRBV29-1,SVGQRGEQF
TRBV7-8,ASSLGQYNEQF
TRBV7-2,ASSFFVGEETQY
TRBV28,ASKAEETQY
TRBV6-6,ASSYSRDSGNTIY
TRBV27,ASIKSSASGNEQY
TRBV29-1,SVGSGTDTQY
TRBV14,ASSQGRGSSYEQY
TRBV5-1,ASSQREGLNEQY
TRBV6-1,ASSTQTDNEQF
TRBV7-2,ASSSGRTGANVLT
TRBV4-2,ASSQDWGNTIY
TRBV28,ASSLPSSAGSYNEQF
TRBV27,ASSLQGAGYGYT
TRBV15,ATSTQGNTEAF
TRBV7-9,ASSLGGVEKLF
TRBV6-5,ASSYGYNEQF
TRBV9,ASSFQGGQETQY
TRBV18,ASSPSSMNTEAF
TRBV19,ASSQRHSQETQY